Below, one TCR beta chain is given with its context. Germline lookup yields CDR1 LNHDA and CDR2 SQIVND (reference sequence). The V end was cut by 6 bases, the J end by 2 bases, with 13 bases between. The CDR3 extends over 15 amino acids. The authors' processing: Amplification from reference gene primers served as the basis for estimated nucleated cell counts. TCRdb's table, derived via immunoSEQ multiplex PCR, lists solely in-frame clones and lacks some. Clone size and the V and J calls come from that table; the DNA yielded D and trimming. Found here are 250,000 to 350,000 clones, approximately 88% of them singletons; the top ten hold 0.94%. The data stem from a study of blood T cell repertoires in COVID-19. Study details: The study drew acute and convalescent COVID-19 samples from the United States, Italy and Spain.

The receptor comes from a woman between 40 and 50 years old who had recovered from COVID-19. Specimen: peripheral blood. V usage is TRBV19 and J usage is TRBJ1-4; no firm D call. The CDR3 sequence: CASSAGGITNEKLFF. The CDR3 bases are TGTGCCAGTAGCGCGGGTGGGATTACTAATGAAAAACTGTTTTTT.